This T cell receptor (beta chain) was identified in a study of CD8+ T cells in alopecia areata. CDR1 is LGHNA, CDR2 YNFKEQ, per germline. J was trimmed by 0 bases and V by 7 bases; bases with no gene match: 13. The CDR3 consists of 18 residues. Following extraction, RNA underwent reverse transcription to cDNA, which served as the sequencing template. Profiled with immunoSEQ multiplex PCR; TCRdb holds only in-frame clones, not every one. The sample lists over 150,000 clones; about 60% were seen once. Treatment here: oral pan-JAK inhibitor, 5-10 mg twice daily. This TCR derives from a human donor with alopecia areata. The specimen was CD8+ T cells sorted from blood, collected at week 24, from a patient treated with tofacitinib. The gene calls are TRBV4-2 and TRBJ1-4; 8 bases align to TRBD1. The CDR3 sequence: CASKGGDRIFATNEKLFF. CDR3 coding DNA: TGTGCCAGCAAGGGCGGGGACAGGATATTTGCAACTAATGAAAAACTGTTTTTT.